This T cell receptor beta chain was sequenced in a study of CD8 T cells in Susac syndrome. General study findings and limits: The study admitted that it had a relatively small number of individuals in its TCR sequencing and HLA analysis.

RNA, at about 0.5 to 1 ug, was reverse transcribed with random hexamers. The TCR beta CDR3 was amplified by immunoSEQ multiplex PCR across 54 Vbeta, 13 Jbeta. TCRdb reprocessed the immunoSEQ multiplex PCR reads via MiXCR and lists one record per CDR3 protein. The table includes roughly 130,000 distinct CDR3 sequences, roughly 96% detected once. As concerns this clonotype: The antigen remains unidentified.

The CDR3 has 15 amino acids. Per the germline V gene, CDR1 is SGHDT and CDR2 is YYEEEE. With 2 bases clipped from V and 6 bases from J, the junction kept 6 bases outside the gene matches. Blood CD8+ and CD4+ T cells underwent high-throughput TCR beta sequencing. This TCR derives from a human donor in good health. The chain combines TRBV5-6 with TRBJ2-2; TRBD1 matches 8 bases. Material: CD4+ T cells from PBMCs. CDR3 in amino acids: CASSFGQGASGELFF. In DNA, the CDR3 is TGTGCCAGCAGCTTTGGGCAGGGGGCGTCCGGGGAGCTGTTTTTT.